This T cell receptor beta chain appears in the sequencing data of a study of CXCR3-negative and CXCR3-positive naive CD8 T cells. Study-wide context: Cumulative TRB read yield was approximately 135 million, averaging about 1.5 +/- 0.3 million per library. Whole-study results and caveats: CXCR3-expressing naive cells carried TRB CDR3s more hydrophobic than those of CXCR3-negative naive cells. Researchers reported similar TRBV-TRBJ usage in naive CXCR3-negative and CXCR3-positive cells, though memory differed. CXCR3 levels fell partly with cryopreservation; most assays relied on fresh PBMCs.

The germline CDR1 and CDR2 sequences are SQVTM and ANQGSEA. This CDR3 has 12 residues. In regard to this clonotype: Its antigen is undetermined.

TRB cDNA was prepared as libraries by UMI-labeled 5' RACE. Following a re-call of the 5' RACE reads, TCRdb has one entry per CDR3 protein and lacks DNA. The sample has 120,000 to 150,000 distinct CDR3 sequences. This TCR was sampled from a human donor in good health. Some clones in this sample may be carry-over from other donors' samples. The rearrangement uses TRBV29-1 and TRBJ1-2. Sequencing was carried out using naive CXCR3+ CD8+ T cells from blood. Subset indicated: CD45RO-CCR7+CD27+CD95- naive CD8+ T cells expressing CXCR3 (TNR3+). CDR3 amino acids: CSVEEGSYGYTF.